Below, 28 T cell receptor beta chains from the same sample are listed, as sequenced in a study of shared clonotypes between healthy human individuals. Clones were read by immunoSEQ multiplex PCR, and TCRdb kept only the in-frame ones, dropping some. The table lists roughly 1,100,000 clones, about 74% of them singletons. Sequenced sample: memory CD4+ T cells sorted from blood. Subset meaning: CD45RA-negative fraction. The receptor source for this set is a man aged 18 to 35 in good health.

V is TRBV5-1 and J is TRBJ2-3; D perhaps matches TRBD1 (6 bases). There are 17 residues in the CDR3. The germline CDR1 and CDR2 sequences are SGHRS and YFSETQ. V lost 4 bases to trimming and J lost 1 base, with 19 bases between them. The CDR3: CASSPPDRPRGTDTQYF. The CDR3 DNA is TGCGCCAGCAGCCCTCCTGACAGGCCGAGGGGCACAGATACGCAGTATTTT.

The chain employs TRBV5-4 and TRBJ1-4, with 9 bases identical to TRBD1. CDR1 SGHNT and CDR2 YYREEE come from the germline V gene (reference sequence). The length of the CDR3 is 13 residues. V shed 5 bases and J 8 bases; nucleotides not matched to a gene: 4. CDR3 protein: CASRGQGGEKLFF. The CDR3 bases are TGTGCCAGCAGGGGACAGGGAGGAGAAAAACTGTTTTTT.

A note on this clone: Additional DNA sequences in this sample encode the identical CDR3. The gene calls are TRBV20-1 and TRBJ2-1, with no clear D. V was cut by 6 bases and J by 4 bases, with 7 bases left in between. The germline V gene encodes CDR1 DFQATT and CDR2 SNEGSKA (reference sequence). The CDR3 runs 11 residues. The CDR3 spells CSATPYNEQFF. The DNA for the CDR3 is TGCAGTGCGACTCCATACAATGAGCAGTTCTTC.

The V and J genes are TRBV10-3 and TRBJ2-7; D perhaps matches TRBD2 (7 bases). Per the germline V gene, CDR1 is ENHRY and CDR2 is SYGVKD. The CDR3 has 15 amino acids. V was trimmed by 3 bases and J by 5 bases, leaving 17 bases between them. The CDR3 reads CAISEHPAGANEQYF. In DNA, the CDR3 is TGTGCCATCAGTGAACACCCGGCGGGGGCCAACGAGCAGTACTTC.

The rearrangement uses TRBV18 and TRBJ1-2, with TRBD1 matching over 8 bases. The length of the CDR3 is 16 residues. Germline V gene lookup returns CDR1 KGHSH and CDR2 LQKENI. V shed 4 bases and J 4 bases; nucleotides not matched to a gene: 11. The CDR3: CASSRGGQGQTYGYTF. CDR3 DNA: TGTGCCAGCTCACGAGGCGGACAGGGTCAAACCTATGGCTACACCTTC.

The chain carries TRBV30 and TRBJ2-1; TRBD1 aligns across 9 bases. CDR3 size: 15 residues. Germline CDR1 and CDR2: GTSNPN and SVGIG (reference sequence). The V and J ends lost 1 base and 8 bases, in that order; junction bases with no gene match: 9. CDR3 sequence (DNA): TGTGCCTGGAGTGGACAGGGGGTGAGGGTCGATGAGCAGTTCTTC. Translating it yields CAWSGQGVRVDEQFF.

Concerning this clone: Since a much larger clone is just one base distant, this may be a read error. The CDR3 coding sequence is TGTGCCAGCAGCTTGGATAGCACAGATACGCAGTATTTT. Its protein is CASSLDSTDTQYF. The V gene is TRBV13, the J gene TRBJ2-3; D is unclear. CDR1 and CDR2 (germline): PRHDT, FYEKMQ (reference sequence). CDR3 size: 13 residues. V lost 3 bases and J lost 0, with 4 bases in between.

CDR3: CASSRRTSGNTIYF. Here the CDR3 DNA reads TGTGCCAGCAGCCGGCGGACGTCTGGAAACACCATATATTTT. The gene calls are TRBV28 and TRBJ1-3; D remains unclear. V lost 6 bases and J 1 base, leaving 10 bases between the germline ends. The germline gives CDR1 MDHEN, CDR2 SYDVKM. This CDR3 spans 14 amino acids. Together with reference TRBV28 and TRBJ1-3, the CDR3 gives the full variable domain: DVKVTQSSRYLVKRTGEKVFLECVQDMDHENMFWYRQDPGLGLRLIYFSYDVKMKEKGDIPEGYSVSREKKERFSLILESASTNQTSMYLCASSRRTSGNTIYFGEGSWLTVV.

This clone was found a few times. The rearrangement uses TRBV7-2 and TRBJ1-5; D uncertain. This CDR3 is 13 amino acids long. Germline V gene lookup returns CDR1 SGHTA and CDR2 FQGNSA. Trimming took off 7 bases at V and 6 bases at J, with 13 bases between the two ends. The CDR3 loop reads CASTPSSGQPQHF. Here the CDR3 DNA reads TGTGCCAGCACGCCCTCGTCAGGTCAGCCCCAGCATTTT. The full variable domain, in which reference TRBV7-2 and TRBJ1-5 provide the parts outside the CDR3, is GAGVSQSPSNKVTEKGKDVELRCDPISGHTALYWYRQSLGQGLEFLIYFQGNSAPDKSGLPSDRFSAERTGGSVSTLTIQRTQQEDSAVYLCASTPSSGQPQHFGDGTRLSIL.

This clone was detected only a few times. The genes are TRBV19 and TRBJ1-5, with D possibly being TRBD1 (6 bases). The CDR3 runs to 15 residues. The V gene lost 5 bases and the J gene lost 2 bases, with 13 bases spanning the gap. Germline V gene data show CDR1 as LNHDA and CDR2 as SQIVND (reference sequence). The CDR3 region is CASSERAGGNQPQHF. CDR3 bases: TGTGCCAGTAGTGAGAGGGCAGGGGGCAATCAGCCCCAGCATTTT.

This clone was counted once. The V and J genes are TRBV4-1 and TRBJ1-4; tentatively, D is TRBD1 (6 bases). The CDR3 consists of 15 residues. V shed 3 bases and J shed 5 bases, with 13 bases lying between them. Germline V CDR1 and CDR2: MGHRA, YSYEKL. The CDR3 DNA follows: TGCGCCAGCAGCCAGGGGGCGGCTTACAATGAAAAACTGTTTTTT. Protein: CASSQGAAYNEKLFF.

CDR3 DNA: TGTGCCAGCAGTTTAAGGGGGACAGAGGCCGGGGATGGCTACACCTTC. Translated, it gives CASSLRGTEAGDGYTF. This sequence joins TRBV27 and TRBJ1-2, with 7 bases identical to TRBD1. This CDR3 has 16 residues. Germline CDR1 and CDR2: MNHEY and SMNVEV (reference sequence). The junction had 12 bases not matched to a gene; V was cut back by 2 bases and J by 6 bases.

This sequence joins TRBV19 and TRBJ2-2; D gene ambiguous. Germline CDR1 reads LNHDA; CDR2 reads SQIVND (reference sequence). The V end was cut by 8 bases, the J end by 2 bases, with 12 bases between. The length of the CDR3 is 14 residues. CDR3 region: CASVVGPNTGELFF. DNA of the CDR3: TGTGCCAGTGTCGTCGGACCAAACACCGGGGAGCTGTTTTTT.

The rearrangement joins TRBV19 to TRBJ1-5, with no clear D. CDR1 is LNHDA and CDR2 is SQIVND in the germline V gene (reference sequence). The ends were cut back, 5 bases at V and 6 bases at J, with 8 bases in the middle. CDR3 size: 12 residues. The chain's CDR3 is CASSLSSQPQHF. In DNA, the CDR3 is TGTGCCAGTAGTCTCTCCTCTCAGCCCCAGCATTTT. Drawing the rest from reference TRBV19 and TRBJ1-5, the complete variable domain is DGGITQSPKYLFRKEGQNVTLSCEQNLNHDAMYWYRQDPGQGLRLIYYSQIVNDFQKGDIAEGYSVSREKKESFPLTVTSAQKNPTAFYLCASSLSSQPQHFGDGTRLSIL.

The chain is built from TRBV10-3 and TRBJ1-1; D gene ambiguous. Germline V CDR1 and CDR2: ENHRY, SYGVKD. The CDR3 is 13 residues long. Deletions cut 4 bases from V and 4 bases from J, with 10 bases between. The CDR3 loop is CAISVERATEAFF. The CDR3 DNA is TGTGCCATCAGTGTTGAGAGGGCCACTGAAGCTTTCTTT.

The J gene is TRBJ2-7, the V gene TRBV6-5; the match to TRBD1 covers 7 bases. The CDR3 loop spans 15 amino acids. Germline V gene sequence: CDR1 MNHEY, CDR2 SVGAGI. The V segment lost 3 bases and the J segment 3 bases; nucleotides outside the gene matches: 8. The CDR3 DNA reads TGTGCCAGCAGTTATTCCGGGACAGAAGTCTACGAGCAGTACTTC. This translates into CASSYSGTEVYEQYF.

This chain uses TRBV9 with TRBJ1-2, with 8 bases fitting TRBD1. V trimming: 0 bases; J trimming: 3 bases; junction bases outside the gene matches: 7. The CDR3 has 16 residues. Germline assignment: CDR1 SGDLS and CDR2 YYNGEE. The CDR3 reads CASSVEPGTGYYGYTF. For the CDR3, the DNA is TGTGCCAGCAGCGTAGAGCCCGGGACAGGTTACTATGGCTACACCTTC.

The gene calls are TRBV15 and TRBJ1-1; D unclear. The germline V gene encodes CDR1 LNHNV and CDR2 YYDKDF (reference sequence). V was pared by 0 bases and J by 3 bases, with 17 bases between. There are 17 residues in the CDR3. The CDR3: CATSRDYSLGWDTEAFF. Written as DNA, the CDR3 is TGTGCCACCAGCAGAGATTATTCCCTTGGATGGGACACTGAAGCTTTCTTT.

This sequence joins TRBV28 and TRBJ1-3, with D perhaps matching TRBD1 (6 bases). With 5 bases removed from V and 2 bases from J, the gap between germline ends came to 13 bases. The CDR3 runs to 15 residues. CDR1 and CDR2 from the germline V gene are MDHEN and SYDVKM. The chain's CDR3 is CASSQQGVTGNTIYF. CDR3 DNA sequence: TGTGCCAGCAGTCAACAGGGTGTAACTGGAAACACCATATATTTT.

This clone was observed a few times. This chain uses TRBV7-6 with TRBJ2-2; D ambiguous. Trimming stripped 0 bases from V and 0 bases from J, with 2 bases between. CDR1 is SGHVS and CDR2 is FNYEAQ in the germline V gene. There are 14 residues in the CDR3. CDR3 residues: CASSLAPNTGELFF. The CDR3, as DNA: TGTGCCAGCAGCTTAGCCCCGAACACCGGGGAGCTGTTTTTT.

The CDR3 nucleotides are TGTGCCAGCAGCGCACAGGGGGCGTATGGAAACACCATATATTTT. The encoded protein is CASSAQGAYGNTIYF. The chain carries TRBV9 and TRBJ1-3; 9 positions match TRBD1. With 3 bases clipped from V and 3 bases from J, the junction kept 4 bases outside the gene matches. The length of the CDR3 is 15 residues. Per germline, CDR1 SGDLS and CDR2 YYNGEE.

As to this clone: Other DNA variants within this sample encode the same CDR3. The gene calls are TRBV18 and TRBJ2-5, with 8 bases matching TRBD1. V was clipped by 3 bases and J by 5 bases; unmatched bases: 8. The germline V gene has CDR1 KGHSH and CDR2 LQKENI. The CDR3 runs to 15 residues. CDR3 sequence: CASSPEQGARETQYF. The CDR3, as DNA: TGTGCCAGCTCACCGGAGCAGGGGGCGCGGGAGACCCAGTACTTC.

This clone was seen ten or more times. The chain combines TRBV6-5 with TRBJ2-1; D unclear. V shed 6 bases and J shed 9 bases, with 12 bases lying between them. CDR1 is MNHEY and CDR2 is SVGAGI in the germline V gene. This CDR3 is built from 12 residues. The CDR3 bases are TGTGCCAGCAGCCCAAGGTGGGGTGAGCAGTTCTTC. It translates to CASSPRWGEQFF.

The chain uses TRBV28 and TRBJ2-1; 7 bases are shared with TRBD2. The CDR3 consists of 15 residues. The J segment lost 14 bases and the V segment lost 9 bases, leaving 22 bases of the junction unmatched. Germline lookup yields CDR1 MDHEN and CDR2 SYDVKM. CDR3 nucleotide sequence: TGTGCCAGTGGGGAAAATGTGTCCGGACTAGGAAGGGAGTTCTTC. Its protein product is CASGENVSGLGREFF.

The chain combines TRBV6-1 with TRBJ2-1; the D gene is possibly TRBD1 (5 bases). The CDR3 runs 10 residues. The V gene lost 2 bases and the J gene lost 16 bases, with 9 bases spanning the gap. CDR1 is MNHNS and CDR2 is SASEGT in the germline V gene. In nucleotides, the CDR3 is TGTGCCAGCAGTGAAAGGGGCCAATTCTTC. Protein: CASSERGQFF.

This clone has just one count. This chain joins TRBV6-7 and TRBJ1-2, with no clear D. TRBV6-7 is an open reading frame whose function is uncertain. Trimming removed 5 bases at V and 4 bases at J, with 23 bases between. This CDR3 region has 17 residues. The CDR3 bases are TGTGCCAGCAGTCGCCCCCTCCCCCCGGCTCCCATCTATGGCTACACCTTC. Translation gives CASSRPLPPAPIYGYTF.

The chain combines TRBV5-4 with TRBJ2-4; D is unclear. CDR3 length: 13 amino acids. CDR1 and CDR2 from the germline V gene are SGHNT and YYREEE (reference sequence). V lost 0 bases, J lost 8 bases, and 9 bases lay in between. Written as DNA, the CDR3 is TGTGCCAGCAGCTTGGAGGGATCACACATTCAGTACTTC. Its protein product is CASSLEGSHIQYF.

V usage is TRBV29-1 and J usage is TRBJ1-2; possibly TRBD1 for D (6 bases). Germline-derived CDR1 and CDR2 are SQVTM and ANQGSEA. Trimming took off 5 bases at V and 7 bases at J, with 14 bases between the two ends. The length of the CDR3 is 12 residues. The CDR3 region has the DNA TGCAGCGTTCATCAGGGGAAGGGTGGCTACACCTTC. Its protein is CSVHQGKGGYTF. The full variable domain, with the rest looked up from reference TRBV29-1 and TRBJ1-2, is SAVISQKPSRDICQRGTSLTIQCQVDSQVTMMFWYRQQPGQSLTLIATANQGSEATYESGFVIDKFPISRPNLTFSTLTVSNMSPEDSSIYLCSVHQGKGGYTFGSGTRLTVV.